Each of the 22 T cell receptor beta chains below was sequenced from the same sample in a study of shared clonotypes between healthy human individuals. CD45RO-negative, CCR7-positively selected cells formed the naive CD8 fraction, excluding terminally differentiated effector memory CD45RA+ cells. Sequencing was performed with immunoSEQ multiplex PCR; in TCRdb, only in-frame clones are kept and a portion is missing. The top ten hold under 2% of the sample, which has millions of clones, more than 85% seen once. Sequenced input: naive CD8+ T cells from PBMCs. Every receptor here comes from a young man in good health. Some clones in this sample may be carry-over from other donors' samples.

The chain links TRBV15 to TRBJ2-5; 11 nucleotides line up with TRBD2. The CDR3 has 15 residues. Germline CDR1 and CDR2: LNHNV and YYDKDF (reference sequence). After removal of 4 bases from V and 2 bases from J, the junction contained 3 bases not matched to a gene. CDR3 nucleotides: TGTGCCACCAGCACTAGCGGGAGGCATCAAGAGACCCAGTACTTC. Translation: CATSTSGRHQETQYF. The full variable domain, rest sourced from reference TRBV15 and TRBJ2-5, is DAMVIQNPRYQVTQFGKPVTLSCSQTLNHNVMYWYQQKSSQAPKLLFHYYDKDFNNEADTPDNFQSRRPNTSFCFLDIRSPGLGDTAMYLCATSTSGRHQETQYFGPGTRLLVL.

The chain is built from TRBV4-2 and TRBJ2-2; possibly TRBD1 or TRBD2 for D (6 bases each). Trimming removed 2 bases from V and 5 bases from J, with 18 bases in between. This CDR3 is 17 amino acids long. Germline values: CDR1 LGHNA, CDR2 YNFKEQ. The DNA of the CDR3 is TGTGCCAGCAGCCAATTATTGGAGGGGGTCAAAACCGGGGAGCTGTTTTTT. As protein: CASSQLLEGVKTGELFF.

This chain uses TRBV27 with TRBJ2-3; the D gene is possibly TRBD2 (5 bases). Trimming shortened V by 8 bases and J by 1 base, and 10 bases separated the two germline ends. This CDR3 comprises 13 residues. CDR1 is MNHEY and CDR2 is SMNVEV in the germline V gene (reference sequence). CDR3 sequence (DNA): TGTGCCAGCGGGCGGGTGGGCACAGATACGCAGTATTTT. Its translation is CASGRVGTDTQYF.

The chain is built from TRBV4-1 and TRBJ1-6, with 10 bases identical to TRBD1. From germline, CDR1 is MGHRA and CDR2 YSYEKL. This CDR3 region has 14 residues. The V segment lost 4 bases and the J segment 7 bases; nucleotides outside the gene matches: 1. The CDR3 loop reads CASSRTGGNSPLHF. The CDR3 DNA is TGCGCCAGCAGCCGGACAGGGGGAAATTCACCCCTCCACTTT.

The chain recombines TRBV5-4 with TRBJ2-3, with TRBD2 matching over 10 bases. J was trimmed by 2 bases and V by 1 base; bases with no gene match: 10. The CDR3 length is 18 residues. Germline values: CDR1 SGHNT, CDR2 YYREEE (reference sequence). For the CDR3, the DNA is TGTGCCAGCAGCTTGCCCCCGCTAGCGGGGGCCGTCACAGATACGCAGTATTTT. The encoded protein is CASSLPPLAGAVTDTQYF.

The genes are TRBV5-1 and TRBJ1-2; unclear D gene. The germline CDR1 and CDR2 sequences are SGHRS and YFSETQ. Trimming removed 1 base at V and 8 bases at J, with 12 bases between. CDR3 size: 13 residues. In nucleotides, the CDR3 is TGCGCCAGCAGCTTGCAACTTAAGAAAGGCTACACCTTC. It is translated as CASSLQLKKGYTF.

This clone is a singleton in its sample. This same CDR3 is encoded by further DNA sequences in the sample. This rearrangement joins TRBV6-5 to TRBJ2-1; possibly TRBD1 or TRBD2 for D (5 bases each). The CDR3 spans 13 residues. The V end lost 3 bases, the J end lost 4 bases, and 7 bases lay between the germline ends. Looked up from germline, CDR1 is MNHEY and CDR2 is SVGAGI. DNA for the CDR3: TGTGCCAGCAGTTATGGGGGATACAATGAGCAGTTCTTC. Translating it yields CASSYGGYNEQFF.

CDR3 protein: CASSHLPHGMPGYEQYF. The CDR3 region has the DNA TGTGCCAGCAGCCACCTCCCTCATGGGATGCCGGGCTACGAGCAGTACTTC. The V gene is TRBV14, the J gene TRBJ2-7; no firm D call. This CDR3 has 17 residues. Per germline, CDR1 SGHDN and CDR2 FVKESK. The germline V and J ends were trimmed by 3 bases and 3 bases, with 21 bases remaining between them.

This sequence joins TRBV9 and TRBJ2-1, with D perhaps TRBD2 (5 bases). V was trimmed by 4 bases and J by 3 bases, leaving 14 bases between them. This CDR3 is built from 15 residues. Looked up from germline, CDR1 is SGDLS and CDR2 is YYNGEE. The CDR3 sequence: CASSTGGGSYNEQFF. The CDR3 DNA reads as TGTGCCAGCAGCACCGGAGGAGGAAGCTACAATGAGCAGTTCTTC.

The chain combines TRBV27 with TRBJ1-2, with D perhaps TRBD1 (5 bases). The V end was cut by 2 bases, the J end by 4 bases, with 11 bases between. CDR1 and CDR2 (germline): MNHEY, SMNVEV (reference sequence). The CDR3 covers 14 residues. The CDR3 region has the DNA TGTGCCAGCAGTTTAAGTGGGGCAATCTATGGCTACACCTTC. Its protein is CASSLSGAIYGYTF.

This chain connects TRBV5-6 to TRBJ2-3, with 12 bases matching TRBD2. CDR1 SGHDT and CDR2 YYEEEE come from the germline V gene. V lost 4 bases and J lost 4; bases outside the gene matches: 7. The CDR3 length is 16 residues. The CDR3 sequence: CASSGRTSGIADTQYF. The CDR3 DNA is TGTGCCAGCAGCGGTAGGACTAGCGGGATAGCAGATACGCAGTATTTT.

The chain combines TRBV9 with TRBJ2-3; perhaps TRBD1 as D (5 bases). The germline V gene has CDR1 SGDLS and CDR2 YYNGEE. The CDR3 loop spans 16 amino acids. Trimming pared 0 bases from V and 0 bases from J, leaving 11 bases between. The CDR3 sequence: CASSVETGKSTDTQYF. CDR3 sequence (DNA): TGTGCCAGCAGCGTAGAAACAGGAAAGAGCACAGATACGCAGTATTTT.

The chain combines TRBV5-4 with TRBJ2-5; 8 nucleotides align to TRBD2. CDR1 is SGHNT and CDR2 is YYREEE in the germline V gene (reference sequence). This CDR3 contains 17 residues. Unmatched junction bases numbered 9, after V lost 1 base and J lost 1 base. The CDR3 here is CASSLPTSVVGQETQYF. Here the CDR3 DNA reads TGTGCCAGCAGCTTGCCGACTAGCGTTGTGGGCCAAGAGACCCAGTACTTC.

Here the CDR3 reads CASSPDREETQYF. CDR3 in DNA: TGTGCCAGCAGCCCCGACAGGGAAGAGACCCAGTACTTC. V gene TRBV9 combines with J gene TRBJ2-5; 7 positions match TRBD1. Germline values: CDR1 SGDLS, CDR2 YYNGEE. The CDR3 extends over 13 amino acids. V was pared by 4 bases and J by 3 bases, with 3 bases of the junction left unmatched.

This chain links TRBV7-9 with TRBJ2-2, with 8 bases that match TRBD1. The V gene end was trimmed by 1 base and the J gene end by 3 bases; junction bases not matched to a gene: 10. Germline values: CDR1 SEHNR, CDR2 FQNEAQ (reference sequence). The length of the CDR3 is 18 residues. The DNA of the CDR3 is TGTGCCAGCAGCTTAGGGGGACAGGACGACCCGGACACCGGGGAGCTGTTTTTT. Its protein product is CASSLGGQDDPDTGELFF.

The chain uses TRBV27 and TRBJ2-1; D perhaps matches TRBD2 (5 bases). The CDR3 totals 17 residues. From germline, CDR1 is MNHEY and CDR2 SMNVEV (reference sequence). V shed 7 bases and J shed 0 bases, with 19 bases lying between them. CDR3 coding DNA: TGTGCCAGCAACCTTCACCCGGCGGGTAGCTCCTACAATGAGCAGTTCTTC. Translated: CASNLHPAGSSYNEQFF.

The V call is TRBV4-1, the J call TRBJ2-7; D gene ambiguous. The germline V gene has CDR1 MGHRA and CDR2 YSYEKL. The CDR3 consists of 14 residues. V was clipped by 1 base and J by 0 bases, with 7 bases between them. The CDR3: CASSQGKSSYEQYF. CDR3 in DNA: TGCGCCAGCAGCCAAGGGAAGAGCTCCTACGAGCAGTACTTC.

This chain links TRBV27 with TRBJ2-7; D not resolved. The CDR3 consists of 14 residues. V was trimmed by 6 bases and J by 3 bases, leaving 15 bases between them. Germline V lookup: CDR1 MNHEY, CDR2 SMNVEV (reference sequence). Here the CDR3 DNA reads TGTGCCAGCAGCCTGACCAACGAATACTACGAGCAGTACTTC. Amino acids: CASSLTNEYYEQYF.

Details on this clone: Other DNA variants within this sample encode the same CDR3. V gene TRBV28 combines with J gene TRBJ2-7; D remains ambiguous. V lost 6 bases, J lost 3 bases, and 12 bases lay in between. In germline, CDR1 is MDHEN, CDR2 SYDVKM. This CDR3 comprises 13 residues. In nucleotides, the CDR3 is TGTGCCAGCAGCCTATCCTCCCTCTACGAGCAGTACTTC. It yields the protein CASSLSSLYEQYF.

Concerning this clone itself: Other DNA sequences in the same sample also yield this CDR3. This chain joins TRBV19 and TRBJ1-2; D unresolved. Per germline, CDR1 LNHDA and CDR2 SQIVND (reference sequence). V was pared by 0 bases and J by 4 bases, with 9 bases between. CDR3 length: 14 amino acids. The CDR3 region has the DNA TGTGCCAGTAGTATAGATCTAGAAAGCTATGGCTACACCTTC. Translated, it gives CASSIDLESYGYTF.

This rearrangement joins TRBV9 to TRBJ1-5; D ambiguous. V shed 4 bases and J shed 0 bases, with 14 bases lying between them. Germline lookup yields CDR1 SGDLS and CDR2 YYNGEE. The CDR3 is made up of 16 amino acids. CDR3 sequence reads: CASSTGPTISNQPQHF. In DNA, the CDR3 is TGTGCCAGCAGCACCGGACCTACCATTAGCAATCAGCCCCAGCATTTT.

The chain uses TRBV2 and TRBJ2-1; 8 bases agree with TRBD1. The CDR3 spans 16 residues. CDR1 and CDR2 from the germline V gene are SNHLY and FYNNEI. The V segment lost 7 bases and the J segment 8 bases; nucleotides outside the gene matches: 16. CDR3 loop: CASNFYPTGVEDEQFF. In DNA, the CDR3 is TGTGCCAGCAACTTTTATCCGACAGGGGTTGAAGATGAGCAGTTCTTC.